The 3 T cell receptor beta chains given below trace back to one sample, sequenced in a study of blood T cells in healthy people across ages. A second PCR of about 6 to 12 cycles used a sample-barcoded 5' primer and a J-beta primer mix. From the 5' RACE reads, TCRdb called clonotypes with MiXCR, one entry per CDR3 protein. The top ten clones hold around 37% of a sample with 600,000 to 650,000 distinct CDR3 sequences, under 70% of them seen once. Sample: blood. All receptors derive from a man aged 60 to 69 in good health.

The V gene is TRBV20-1, the J gene TRBJ2-5; D is undetermined. The CDR3 totals 11 residues. Germline-derived CDR1 and CDR2 are DFQATT and SNEGSKA (reference sequence). Trimming took 3 bases from V and 5 from J, leaving 7 bases between them. CDR3 nucleotide sequence: TGCAGTGCTAGCCCTGGGGAGACCCAGTACTTC. Protein sequence: CSASPGETQYF.

In its sample, this clonotype was seen a few times. V gene TRBV7-2 combines with J gene TRBJ1-4, with D unresolved. The CDR3 contains 14 residues. In germline, CDR1 is SGHTA, CDR2 FQGNSA. V lost 2 bases to trimming and J lost 5 bases, with 9 bases between them. The chain's CDR3 is CASSLSAGNEKLFF. CDR3 in DNA: TGTGCCAGCAGCTTATCAGCGGGGAATGAAAAACTGTTTTTT. The whole variable domain, filled in from reference TRBV7-2 and TRBJ1-4, reads GAGVSQSPSNKVTEKGKDVELRCDPISGHTALYWYRQSLGQGLEFLIYFQGNSAPDKSGLPSDRFSAERTGGSVSTLTIQRTQQEDSAVYLCASSLSAGNEKLFFGSGTQLSVL.

The rearrangement joins TRBV6-5 to TRBJ1-1, with no clear D. This CDR3 is built from 12 residues. Germline V gene lookup returns CDR1 MNHEY and CDR2 SVGAGI. V lost 10 bases and J 4 bases, leaving 13 bases between the germline ends. CDR3 residues: CATYTGRTEAFF. In nucleotides, the CDR3 is TGTGCCACCTATACCGGGCGCACTGAAGCTTTCTTT.